These T cell receptor beta chains were read from a single sample in a study of siplizumab effects on memory and regulatory T cells. Data came from immunoSEQ multiplex PCR; TCRdb stores just in-frame clones and leaves some out. Here the sample spans under 150,000 clones, roughly 94% being singletons. The sequenced sample consisted of non-Treg CD4+ T cells sorted from blood. The receptors derive from a human donor in good health. Both conserved end residues are part of each CDR3. A D gene is named only where the DNA matches it firmly. The size of a clone is reported for some rows only, either as once, few or many, or as a class for expanded clones.

clone_size,d_call,j_call,v_call,cdr3_aa,cdr3_nt
.,.,TRBJ2-1,TRBV5-6,CASSLRGPGYNEQFF,TGTGCCAGCAGCCTCCGGGGTCCAGGGTACAATGAGCAGTTCTTC
.,.,TRBJ2-5,TRBV11-2,CASSFTGEETQYF,TGTGCCAGCAGCTTCACCGGAGAAGAGACCCAGTACTTC
.,.,TRBJ1-1,TRBV7-8,CASSSGMNTEAFF,TGTGCCAGCAGCTCCGGGATGAACACTGAAGCTTTCTTT
few,.,TRBJ1-2,TRBV11-2,CASSLEGYGYTF,TGTGCCAGCAGCTTAGAGGGGTATGGCTACACCTTC
.,TRBD1,TRBJ2-1,TRBV5-4,CASSLARGLNDEQFF,TGTGCCAGCAGCTTGGCCAGGGGGTTAAACGATGAGCAGTTCTTC
.,.,TRBJ2-3,TRBV6-6,CASQRGGDTDTQYF,TGTGCCAGCCAAAGGGGTGGGGACACAGATACGCAGTATTTT
once,TRBD1,TRBJ2-1,TRBV5-4,CASSLVPGGAFDNEQFF,TGTGCCAGCAGCTTGGTTCCAGGGGGCGCCTTCGACAATGAGCAGTTCTTC
.,TRBD2,TRBJ2-5,TRBV23-1,CASSQSRTSGVGETQYF,TGCGCCAGCAGTCAATCTCGGACTAGCGGGGTGGGGGAGACCCAGTACTTC
.,.,TRBJ2-3,TRBV7-6,CASSGGIRGTDTQYF,TGTGCCAGCAGCGGCGGGATACGAGGCACAGATACGCAGTATTTT
.,TRBD1,TRBJ2-1,TRBV6-4,CASSVTGLREQFF,TGTGCCAGCAGTGTGACAGGGCTTCGGGAGCAGTTCTTC
few,TRBD1,TRBJ1-2,TRBV2,CASREADRGDGYTF,TGTGCCAGCAGGGAAGCAGACAGGGGAGATGGCTACACCTTC
once,.,TRBJ2-5,TRBV15,CATSSPGTYQETQYF,TGTGCCACCAGCAGTCCCGGGACATATCAAGAGACCCAGTACTTC
.,TRBD2,TRBJ2-1,TRBV6-5,CASSYTGTSISREQFF,TGTGCCAGCAGTTACACAGGGACTAGCATCTCCCGCGAGCAGTTCTTC
.,.,TRBJ1-4,TRBV4-1,CASSQDDPAPNEKLFF,TGCGCCAGCAGCCAAGATGACCCGGCCCCGAATGAAAAACTGTTTTTT
.,.,TRBJ1-2,TRBV7-2,CASSLSNQLDGYTF,TGTGCCAGCAGCTTAAGCAACCAGCTTGATGGCTACACCTTC
.,.,TRBJ1-2,TRBV12-5,CASGLGQTFNYGYTF,TGTGCTAGTGGTTTGGGACAGACTTTTAACTATGGCTACACCTTC
.,TRBD2,TRBJ2-7,TRBV5-1,CASSLALAETYEQYF,TGCGCCAGCAGCTTGGCCCTAGCGGAAACCTACGAGCAGTACTTC
.,TRBD1,TRBJ2-3,TRBV11-3,CASGTGDTQYF,TGTGCCAGCGGGACAGGGGATACGCAGTATTTT
.,TRBD1,TRBJ2-2,TRBV6-5,CASTRDRGAGELFF,TGTGCCAGCACCCGGGACAGGGGGGCCGGGGAGCTGTTTTTT
.,.,TRBJ2-3,TRBV5-1,CASSLDPSTDTQYF,TGCGCCAGCAGCTTGGACCCTAGCACAGATACGCAGTATTTT
few,.,TRBJ1-5,TRBV10-3,CAISASFLGSNQPQHF,TGTGCCATCAGTGCCTCTTTTCTCGGTAGCAATCAGCCCCAGCATTTT
.,TRBD1,TRBJ2-7,TRBV11-2,CASSSGTGNFYEQYF,TGTGCCAGCAGCTCCGGGACAGGGAATTTCTACGAGCAGTACTTC
.,TRBD1,TRBJ2-2,TRBV7-7,CASSLVGQGMNTGELFF,TGTGCCAGCAGCTTAGTAGGACAGGGGATGAACACCGGGGAGCTGTTTTTT
.,.,TRBJ2-7,TRBV6-5,CASSYSSGSPYEQYF,TGTGCCAGCAGTTACTCCTCCGGGAGTCCTTACGAGCAGTACTTC
.,.,TRBJ1-1,TRBV5-1,CASSFAGGSAFF,TGCGCCAGCAGCTTTGCCGGGGGGAGTGCTTTCTTT
.,.,TRBJ2-7,TRBV18,CASSPGQGTYEQYF,TGTGCCAGCTCACCGGGGCAGGGGACCTACGAGCAGTACTTC
.,.,TRBJ1-5,TRBV2,CASSELNQPQHF,TGTGCCAGCAGTGAACTGAATCAGCCCCAGCATTTT